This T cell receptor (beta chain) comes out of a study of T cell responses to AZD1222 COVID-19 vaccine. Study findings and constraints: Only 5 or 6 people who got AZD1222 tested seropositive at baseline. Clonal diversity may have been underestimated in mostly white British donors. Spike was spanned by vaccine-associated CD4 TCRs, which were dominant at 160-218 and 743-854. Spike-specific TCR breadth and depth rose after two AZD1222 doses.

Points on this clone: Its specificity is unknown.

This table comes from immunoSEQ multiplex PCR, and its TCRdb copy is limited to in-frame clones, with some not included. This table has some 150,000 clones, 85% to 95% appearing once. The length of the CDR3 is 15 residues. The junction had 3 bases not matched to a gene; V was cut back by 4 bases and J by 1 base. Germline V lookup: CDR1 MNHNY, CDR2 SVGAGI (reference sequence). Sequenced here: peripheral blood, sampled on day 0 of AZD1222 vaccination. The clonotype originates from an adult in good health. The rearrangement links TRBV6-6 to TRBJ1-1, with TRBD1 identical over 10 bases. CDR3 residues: CASSSRDRGNTEAFF. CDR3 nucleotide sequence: TGTGCCAGCAGTTCGCGGGACAGGGGGAACACTGAAGCTTTCTTT.